The rows below give T cell receptor beta chains drawn from one sample of a study of shared clonotypes between healthy human individuals. Data came from immunoSEQ multiplex PCR; TCRdb stores just in-frame clones and leaves some out. The data hold around 940,000 clones, with 76% observed a single time. Source material: memory CD4+ T cells sorted from blood. These receptors were taken from a man in his late teens or twenties in good health. CDR3s include the opening cysteine and the closing phenylalanine or tryptophan. The order of the fields is D gene, V gene, J gene, clone size, CDR3 protein, CDR3 DNA. D genes are given only for firm matches. Expanded clones get a size class; other rows say once, few or many, or leave the size out.

>TRBD1|TRBV6-4|TRBJ2-6|once
CASSGRTGAGANVLTF
TGTGCCAGCAGTGGCCGGACAGGCGCTGGGGCCAACGTCCTGACTTTC
>NA|TRBV7-2|TRBJ2-7|NA
CASSRITGSYEQYF
TGTGCCAGCAGCCGGATAACAGGCTCCTACGAGCAGTACTTC
>TRBD1|TRBV28|TRBJ2-7|NA
CASSRSGTVSYEQYF
TGTGCCAGCAGTCGCTCCGGGACAGTCTCCTACGAGCAGTACTTC
>NA|TRBV5-5|TRBJ2-6|once
CASSATGTSGANVLTF
TGTGCCAGCAGCGCTACAGGGACCTCTGGGGCCAACGTCCTGACTTTC
>TRBD1|TRBV19|TRBJ1-5|NA
CASTVKLSGQASNQPQHF
TGTGCCAGTACGGTGAAGTTATCAGGACAGGCTAGCAATCAGCCCCAGCATTTT
>NA|TRBV6-5|TRBJ2-2|NA
CATRRDSTGELFF
TGTGCCACCCGCCGGGACTCCACCGGGGAGCTGTTTTTT
>TRBD2|TRBV6-1|TRBJ2-2|NA
CASSGTSGGARTGELFF
TGTGCCAGCAGTGGTACTAGCGGGGGGGCCCGCACCGGGGAGCTGTTTTTT
>NA|TRBV19|TRBJ1-2|NA
CATRFKGGNYGYTF
TGTGCCACTCGCTTTAAGGGTGGCAACTATGGCTACACCTTC
>NA|TRBV12-5|TRBJ1-1|NA
CASAGSSVGGITEAFF
TGTGCTAGTGCGGGATCCTCAGTGGGGGGGATCACTGAAGCTTTCTTT
>TRBD2|TRBV18|TRBJ2-7|few
CASSPETSGVVEQYF
TGTGCCAGCTCACCCGAGACTAGCGGGGTGGTCGAGCAGTACTTC
>NA|TRBV7-8|TRBJ1-2|NA
CASSQGQVYGYTF
TGTGCCAGCAGCCAGGGACAAGTCTATGGCTACACCTTC
>TRBD1|TRBV28|TRBJ1-2|few
CASRPRDRGGGYTF
TGTGCCAGCAGGCCCCGGGACAGGGGAGGTGGCTACACCTTC
>NA|TRBV18|TRBJ2-7|NA
CASSPRTDAYEQYF
TGTGCCAGCTCACCACGGACGGACGCCTACGAGCAGTACTTC
>NA|TRBV18|TRBJ2-7|NA
CASSPRPPDSTYEQYF
TGTGCCAGCTCACCACGGCCGCCGGACAGTACCTACGAGCAGTACTTC
>NA|TRBV4-1|TRBJ1-4|NA
CASSQRYATNEKLFF
TGCGCCAGCAGCCAACGATATGCAACTAATGAAAAACTGTTTTTT
>NA|TRBV7-7|TRBJ1-1|NA
CASSRDLGTEAFF
TGTGCTAGCAGCCGGGACCTTGGGACTGAAGCTTTCTTT
>NA|TRBV7-2|TRBJ2-3|NA
CASSLHSRSTDTQYF
TGTGCCAGCAGCCTACATTCCCGTTCCACAGATACGCAGTATTTT
>NA|TRBV28|TRBJ1-2|NA
CASSSVGWLGGYTF
TGTGCCAGCAGCTCAGTCGGATGGTTGGGTGGCTACACCTTC
>NA|TRBV5-1|TRBJ2-5|NA
CASSFGLLQETQYF
TGCGCCAGCAGCTTTGGGCTCCTACAAGAGACCCAGTACTTC
>TRBD1|TRBV6-5|TRBJ1-6|NA
CASSYSRQGISPLHF
TGTGCCAGCAGTTACTCGAGACAGGGTATTTCACCCCTCCACTTT
>TRBD1|TRBV18|TRBJ2-1|NA
CASSPRLGQGVDEQFF
TGTGCCAGCTCACCACGGCTGGGACAGGGGGTCGATGAGCAGTTCTTC
>NA|TRBV6-6|TRBJ1-1|NA
CASSSSGGQDTEAFF
NA
>NA|TRBV6-1|TRBJ1-2|NA
CASSPQTANYGYTF
TGTGCCAGCAGTCCCCAAACAGCTAACTATGGCTACACCTTC
>NA|TRBV5-6|TRBJ1-2|NA
CASSLADYGYTF
TGTGCCAGCAGCTTGGCGGACTATGGCTACACCTTC
>NA|TRBV12-2|TRBJ1-6|medium-sized
CASRFTTVWDSPLHF
TGTGCAAGTCGCTTTACTACGGTCTGGGATTCACCCCTCCACTTT
>TRBD2|TRBV2|TRBJ2-2|NA
CASKLEGLWDSGRENTGELFF
TGTGCCAGCAAACTTGAGGGTCTTTGGGATAGCGGGAGGGAGAACACCGGGGAGCTGTTTTTT
>TRBD2|TRBV19|TRBJ2-4|NA
CASSNLAGVAKNIQYF
TGTGCCAGTAGTAACCTAGCGGGGGTAGCCAAAAACATTCAGTACTTC
>NA|TRBV4-2|TRBJ2-1|NA
CASSQTGGAAPYNEQFF
TGTGCCAGCAGCCAAACAGGGGGGGCCGCGCCCTACAATGAGCAGTTCTTC
>NA|TRBV30|TRBJ1-4|few
CAWALRGEKLFF
TGTGCCTGGGCTCTCCGAGGAGAAAAACTGTTTTTT
>TRBD2|TRBV10-1|TRBJ2-3|NA
CASSAGSTDTQYF
TGCGCCAGCTCAGCGGGAAGCACAGATACGCAGTATTTT
>TRBD2|TRBV7-2|TRBJ2-7|once
CASSLSGSGYEQYF
TGTGCCAGCAGCTTAAGCGGGAGTGGCTACGAGCAGTACTTC
>NA|TRBV5-4|TRBJ2-3|NA
CASRRGDPLSTDTQYF
TGTGCCAGCAGGAGAGGGGACCCCTTATCGACAGATACGCAGTATTTT
>NA|TRBV5-1|TRBJ1-5|NA
CASSPDGGAGQPQHF
TGCGCCAGCAGCCCCGACGGGGGAGCTGGTCAGCCCCAGCATTTT
>NA|TRBV7-9|TRBJ1-5|few
CASSEEGNQPQHF
TGTGCCAGCAGCGAGGAAGGCAATCAGCCCCAGCATTTT
>NA|TRBV6-1|TRBJ2-6|NA
CASSRTYSGANVLTF
TGTGCCAGCAGTAGGACCTATTCTGGGGCCAACGTCCTGACTTTC
>TRBD2|TRBV30|TRBJ2-1|once
CAWIPGTSGYNEQFF
TGTGCCTGGATTCCCGGGACTAGCGGCTACAATGAGCAGTTCTTC
>NA|TRBV10-3|TRBJ1-1|few
CAISVETLNTEAFF
TGTGCCATCAGTGTAGAGACACTGAACACTGAAGCTTTCTTT
>TRBD2|TRBV5-4|TRBJ2-3|NA
CASSLGGGADTQYF
TGTGCCAGCAGCTTGGGCGGGGGAGCAGATACGCAGTATTTT
>TRBD1|TRBV9|TRBJ2-2|once
CASSGRGTGSTGELFF
TGTGCCAGCAGCGGGCGGGGGACAGGGAGCACCGGGGAGCTGTTTTTT
>NA|TRBV6-1|TRBJ1-1|NA
CASRGWKAEAFF
TGTGCCAGCAGAGGCTGGAAGGCTGAAGCTTTCTTT